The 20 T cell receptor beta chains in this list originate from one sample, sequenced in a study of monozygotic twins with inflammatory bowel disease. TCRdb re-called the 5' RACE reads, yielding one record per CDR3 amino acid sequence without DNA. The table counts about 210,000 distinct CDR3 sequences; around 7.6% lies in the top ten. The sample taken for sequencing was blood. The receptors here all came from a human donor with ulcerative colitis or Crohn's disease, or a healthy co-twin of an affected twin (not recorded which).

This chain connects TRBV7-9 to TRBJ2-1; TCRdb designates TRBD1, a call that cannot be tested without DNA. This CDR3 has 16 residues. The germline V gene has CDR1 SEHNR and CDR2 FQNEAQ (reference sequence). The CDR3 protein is CASSFIGGGSTDEQFF.

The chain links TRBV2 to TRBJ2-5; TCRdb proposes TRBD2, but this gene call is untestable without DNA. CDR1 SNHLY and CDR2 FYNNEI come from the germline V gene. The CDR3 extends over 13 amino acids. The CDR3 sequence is CASSGPSVETQYF. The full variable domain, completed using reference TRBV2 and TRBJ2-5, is EPEVTQTPSHQVTQMGQEVILRCVPISNHLYFYWYRQILGQKVEFLVSFYNNEISEKSEIFDDQFSVERPDGSNFTLKIRSTKLEDSAMYFCASSGPSVETQYFGPGTRLLVL.

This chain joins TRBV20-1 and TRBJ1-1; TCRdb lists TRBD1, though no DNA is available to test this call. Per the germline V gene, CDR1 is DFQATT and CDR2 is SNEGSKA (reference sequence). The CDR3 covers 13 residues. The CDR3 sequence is CSAKPGANTEAFF.

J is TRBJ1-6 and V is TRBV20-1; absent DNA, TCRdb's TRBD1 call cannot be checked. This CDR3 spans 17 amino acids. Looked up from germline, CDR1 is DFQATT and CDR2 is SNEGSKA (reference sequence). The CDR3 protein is CSARVYGTGFNNSPLHF.

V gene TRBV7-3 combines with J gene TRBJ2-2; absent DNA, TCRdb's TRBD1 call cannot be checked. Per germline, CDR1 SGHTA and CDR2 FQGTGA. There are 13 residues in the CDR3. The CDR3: CASSQRGPGELFF.

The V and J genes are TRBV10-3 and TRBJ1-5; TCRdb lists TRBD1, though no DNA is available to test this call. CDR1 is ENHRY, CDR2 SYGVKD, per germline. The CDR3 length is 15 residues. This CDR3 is CATSPGQGVAAPQHF.

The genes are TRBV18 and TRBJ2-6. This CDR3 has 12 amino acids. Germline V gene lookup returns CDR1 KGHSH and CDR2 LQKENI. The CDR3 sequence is CASSWEANVLTF.

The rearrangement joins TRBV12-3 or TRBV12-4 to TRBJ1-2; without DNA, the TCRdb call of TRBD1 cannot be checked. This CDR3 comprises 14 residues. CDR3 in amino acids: CASSLRQGLRGYTF.

CDR3 protein: CSARDGGGSVGETQYF. V usage is TRBV20-1 and J usage is TRBJ2-5; the TRBD1 assignment by TCRdb is unverifiable without DNA. Germline V lookup: CDR1 DFQATT, CDR2 SNEGSKA (reference sequence). The CDR3 covers 16 residues.

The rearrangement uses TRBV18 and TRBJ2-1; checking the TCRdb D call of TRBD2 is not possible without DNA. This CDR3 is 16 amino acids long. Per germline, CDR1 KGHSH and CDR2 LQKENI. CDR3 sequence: CASSLTGGDFYNEQFF.

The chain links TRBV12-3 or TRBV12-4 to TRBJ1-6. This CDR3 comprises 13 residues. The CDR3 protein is CASSLVIDSPLHF.

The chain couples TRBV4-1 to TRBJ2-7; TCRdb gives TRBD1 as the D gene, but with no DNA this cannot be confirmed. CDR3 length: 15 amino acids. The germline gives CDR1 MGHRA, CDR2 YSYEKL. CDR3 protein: CASSRTGQLSYEQYF.

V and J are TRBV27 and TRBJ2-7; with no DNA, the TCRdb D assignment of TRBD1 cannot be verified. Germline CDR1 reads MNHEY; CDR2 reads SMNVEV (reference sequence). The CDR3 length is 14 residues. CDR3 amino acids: CASSSYRRDYEQYF.

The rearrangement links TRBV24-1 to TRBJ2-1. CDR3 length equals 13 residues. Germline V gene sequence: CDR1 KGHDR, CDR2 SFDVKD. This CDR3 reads CATSVQRWGEQFF.

CDR3 residues: CASSLIGTGDNEQFF. J is TRBJ2-1 and V is TRBV5-1; lacking DNA, the TRBD1 call made by TCRdb goes unchecked. Germline CDR1 and CDR2: SGHRS and YFSETQ. The CDR3 length is 15 residues. Combining the CDR3 with reference TRBV5-1 and TRBJ2-1 gives the whole variable domain KAGVTQTPRYLIKTRGQQVTLSCSPISGHRSVSWYQQTPGQGLQFLFEYFSETQRNKGNFPGRFSGRQFSNSRSEMNVSTLELGDSALYLCASSLIGTGDNEQFFGPGTRLTVL.

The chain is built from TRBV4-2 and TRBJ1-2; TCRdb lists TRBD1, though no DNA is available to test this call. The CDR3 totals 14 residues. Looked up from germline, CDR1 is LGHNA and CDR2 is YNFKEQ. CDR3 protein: CASSQTLRGSGYTF.

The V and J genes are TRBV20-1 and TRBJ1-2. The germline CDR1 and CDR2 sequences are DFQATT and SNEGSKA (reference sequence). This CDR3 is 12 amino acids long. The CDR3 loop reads CICSGANYGYTF.

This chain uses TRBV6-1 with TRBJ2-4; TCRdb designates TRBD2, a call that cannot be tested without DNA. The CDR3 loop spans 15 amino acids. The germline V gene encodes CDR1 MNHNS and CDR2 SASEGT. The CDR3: CASRLAGDPKNIQYF.

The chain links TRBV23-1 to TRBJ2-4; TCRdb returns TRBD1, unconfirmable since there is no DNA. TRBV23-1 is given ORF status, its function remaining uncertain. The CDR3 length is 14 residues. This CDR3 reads CASTPNGRGNIQYF.

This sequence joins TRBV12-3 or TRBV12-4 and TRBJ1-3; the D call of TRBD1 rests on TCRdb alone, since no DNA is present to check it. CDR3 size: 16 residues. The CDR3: CASSYQTGSSGNTIYF.